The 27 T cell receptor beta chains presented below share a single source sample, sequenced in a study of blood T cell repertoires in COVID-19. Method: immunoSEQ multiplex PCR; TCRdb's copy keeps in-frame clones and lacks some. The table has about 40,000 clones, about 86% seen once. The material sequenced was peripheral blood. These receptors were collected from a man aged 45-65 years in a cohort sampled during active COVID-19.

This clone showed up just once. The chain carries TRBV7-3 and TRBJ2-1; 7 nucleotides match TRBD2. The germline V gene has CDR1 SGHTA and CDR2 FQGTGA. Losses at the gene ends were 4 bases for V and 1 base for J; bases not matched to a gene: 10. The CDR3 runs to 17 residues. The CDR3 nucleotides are TGTGCCAGCAGCTCCTTTGGGAGGGCCGGGTCCTACAATGAGCAGTTCTTC. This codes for CASSSFGRAGSYNEQFF.

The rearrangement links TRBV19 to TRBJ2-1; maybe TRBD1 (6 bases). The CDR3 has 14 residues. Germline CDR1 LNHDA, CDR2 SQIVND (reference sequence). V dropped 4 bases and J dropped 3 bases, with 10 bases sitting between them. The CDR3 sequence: CASSRGQGYNEQFF. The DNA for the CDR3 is TGTGCCAGTAGTAGGGGGCAAGGCTACAATGAGCAGTTCTTC.

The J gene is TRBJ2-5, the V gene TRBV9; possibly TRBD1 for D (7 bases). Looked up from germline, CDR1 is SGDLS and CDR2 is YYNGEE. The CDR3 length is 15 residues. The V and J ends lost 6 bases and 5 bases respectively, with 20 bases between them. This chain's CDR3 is CASTISGGGGETQYF. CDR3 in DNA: TGTGCCAGCACCATTAGCGGAGGAGGGGGCGAGACCCAGTACTTC.

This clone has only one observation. CDR3 region: CASSPMDRGVSYEQYF. DNA for the CDR3: TGTGCCAGCAGCCCGATGGACAGGGGGGTTTCCTACGAGCAGTACTTC. The genes are TRBV5-6 and TRBJ2-7; 10 bases fit TRBD1. Germline CDR1 and CDR2: SGHDT and YYEEEE. CDR3 length: 16 amino acids. The V segment lost 4 bases and the J segment 1 base; nucleotides outside the gene matches: 8.

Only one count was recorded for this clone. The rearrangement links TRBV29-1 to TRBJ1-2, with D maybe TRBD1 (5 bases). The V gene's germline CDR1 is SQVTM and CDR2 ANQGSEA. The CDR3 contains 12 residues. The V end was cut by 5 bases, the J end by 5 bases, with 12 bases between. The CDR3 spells CSVKQVTYGYTF. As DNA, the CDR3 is TGCAGCGTTAAACAGGTCACTTATGGCTACACCTTC.

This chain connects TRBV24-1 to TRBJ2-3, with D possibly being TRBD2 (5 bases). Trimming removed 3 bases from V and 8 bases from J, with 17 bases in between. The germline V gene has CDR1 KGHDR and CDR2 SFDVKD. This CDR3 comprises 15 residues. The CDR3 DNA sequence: TGTGCCACCAGTGATCCTAGGATGGGGAGATCTACGCAGTATTTT. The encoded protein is CATSDPRMGRSTQYF.

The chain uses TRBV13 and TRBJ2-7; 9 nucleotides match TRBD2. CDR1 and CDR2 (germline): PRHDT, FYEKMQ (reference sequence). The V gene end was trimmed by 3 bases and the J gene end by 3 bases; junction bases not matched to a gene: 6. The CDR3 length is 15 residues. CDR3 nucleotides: TGTGCCAGCAGCTTCCGCCTAGCGGGGTACTACGAGCAGTACTTC. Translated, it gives CASSFRLAGYYEQYF.

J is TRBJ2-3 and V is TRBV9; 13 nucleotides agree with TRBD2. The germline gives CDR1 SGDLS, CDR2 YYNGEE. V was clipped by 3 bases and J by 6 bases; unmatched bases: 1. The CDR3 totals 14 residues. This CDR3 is CASSATSGRDTQYF. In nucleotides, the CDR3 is TGTGCCAGCAGCGCGACTAGCGGGAGGGATACGCAGTATTTT. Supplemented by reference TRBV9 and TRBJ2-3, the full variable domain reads DSGVTQTPKHLITATGQRVTLRCSPRSGDLSVYWYQQSLDQGLQFLIQYYNGEERAKGNILERFSAQQFPDLHSELNLSSLELGDSALYFCASSATSGRDTQYFGPGTRLTVL.

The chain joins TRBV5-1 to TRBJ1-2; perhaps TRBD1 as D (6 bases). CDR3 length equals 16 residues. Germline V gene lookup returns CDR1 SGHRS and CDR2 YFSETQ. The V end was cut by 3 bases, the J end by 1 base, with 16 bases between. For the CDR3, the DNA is TGCGCCAGCAGCTCGGGCCTGAGGGGGAATAACTATGGCTACACCTTC. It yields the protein CASSSGLRGNNYGYTF.

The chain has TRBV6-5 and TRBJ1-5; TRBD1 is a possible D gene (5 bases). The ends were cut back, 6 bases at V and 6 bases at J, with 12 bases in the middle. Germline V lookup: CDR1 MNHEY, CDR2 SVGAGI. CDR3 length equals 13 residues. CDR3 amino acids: CASSLGGTQPQHF. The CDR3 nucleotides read TGTGCCAGCAGCCTGGGGGGGACTCAGCCCCAGCATTTT.

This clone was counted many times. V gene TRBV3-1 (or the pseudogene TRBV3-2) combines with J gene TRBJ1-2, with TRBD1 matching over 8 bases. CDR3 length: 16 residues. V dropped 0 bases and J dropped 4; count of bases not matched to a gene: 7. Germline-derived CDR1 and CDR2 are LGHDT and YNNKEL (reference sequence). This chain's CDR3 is CASSQEGRGQVYGYTF. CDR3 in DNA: TGTGCCAGCAGCCAAGAAGGCAGGGGGCAAGTCTATGGCTACACCTTC.

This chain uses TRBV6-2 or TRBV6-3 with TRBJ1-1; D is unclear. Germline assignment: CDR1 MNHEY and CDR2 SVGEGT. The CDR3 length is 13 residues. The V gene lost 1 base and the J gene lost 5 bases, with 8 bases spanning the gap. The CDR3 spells CASSYFGETEAFF. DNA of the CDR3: TGTGCCAGCAGTTACTTCGGGGAAACTGAAGCTTTCTTT.

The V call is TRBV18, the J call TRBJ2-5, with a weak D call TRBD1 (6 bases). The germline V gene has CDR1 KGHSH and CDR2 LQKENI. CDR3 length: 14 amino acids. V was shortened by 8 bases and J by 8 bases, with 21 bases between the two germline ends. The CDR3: CASRNFGQPETQYF. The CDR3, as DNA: TGTGCCAGCCGAAACTTCGGACAGCCAGAAACCCAGTACTTC.

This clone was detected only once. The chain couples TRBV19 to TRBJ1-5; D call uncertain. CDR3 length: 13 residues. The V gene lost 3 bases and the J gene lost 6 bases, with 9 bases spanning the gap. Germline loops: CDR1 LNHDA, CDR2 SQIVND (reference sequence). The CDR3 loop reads CASSMAGSQPQHF. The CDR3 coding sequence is TGTGCCAGTAGTATGGCGGGGAGTCAGCCCCAGCATTTT. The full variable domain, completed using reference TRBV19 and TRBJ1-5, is DGGITQSPKYLFRKEGQNVTLSCEQNLNHDAMYWYRQDPGQGLRLIYYSQIVNDFQKGDIAEGYSVSREKKESFPLTVTSAQKNPTAFYLCASSMAGSQPQHFGDGTRLSIL.

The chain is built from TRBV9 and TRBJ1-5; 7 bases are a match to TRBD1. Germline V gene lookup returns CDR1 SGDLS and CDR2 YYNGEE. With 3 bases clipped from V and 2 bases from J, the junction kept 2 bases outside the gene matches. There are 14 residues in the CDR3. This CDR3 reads CASSAGTGNQPQHF. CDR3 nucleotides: TGTGCCAGCAGCGCGGGGACAGGCAATCAGCCCCAGCATTTT. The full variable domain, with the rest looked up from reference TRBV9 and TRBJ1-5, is DSGVTQTPKHLITATGQRVTLRCSPRSGDLSVYWYQQSLDQGLQFLIQYYNGEERAKGNILERFSAQQFPDLHSELNLSSLELGDSALYFCASSAGTGNQPQHFGDGTRLSIL.

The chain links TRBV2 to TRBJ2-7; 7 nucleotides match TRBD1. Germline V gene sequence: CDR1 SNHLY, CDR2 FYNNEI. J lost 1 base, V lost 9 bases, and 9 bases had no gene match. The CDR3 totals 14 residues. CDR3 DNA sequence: TGTGCCAGTACGACAGGGCCCTCTTCCTACGAGCAGTACGTC. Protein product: CASTTGPSSYEQYV.

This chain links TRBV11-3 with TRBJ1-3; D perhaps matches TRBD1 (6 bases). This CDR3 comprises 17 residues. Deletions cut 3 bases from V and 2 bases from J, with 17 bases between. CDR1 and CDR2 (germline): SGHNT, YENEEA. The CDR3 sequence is CASSFDVGQSPGNTIYF. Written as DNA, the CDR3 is TGTGCCAGCAGCTTCGATGTTGGACAGTCCCCTGGAAACACCATATATTTT.

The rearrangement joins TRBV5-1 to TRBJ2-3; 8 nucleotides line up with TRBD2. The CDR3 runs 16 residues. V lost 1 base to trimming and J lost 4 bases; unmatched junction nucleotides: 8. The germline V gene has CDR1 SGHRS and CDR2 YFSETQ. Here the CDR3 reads CASSLYGGAVADTQYF. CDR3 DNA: TGCGCCAGCAGCTTGTACGGGGGGGCCGTCGCAGATACGCAGTATTTT.

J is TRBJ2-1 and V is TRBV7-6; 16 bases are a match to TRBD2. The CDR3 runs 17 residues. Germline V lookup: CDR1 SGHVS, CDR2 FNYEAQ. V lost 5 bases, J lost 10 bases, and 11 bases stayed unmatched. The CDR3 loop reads CASSPRGTSGGAGEQFF. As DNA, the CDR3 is TGTGCCAGCAGCCCACGCGGGACTAGCGGGGGGGCAGGGGAGCAGTTCTTC. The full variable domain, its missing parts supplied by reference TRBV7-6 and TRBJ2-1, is GAGVSQSPRYKVTKRGQDVALRCDPISGHVSLYWYRQALGQGPEFLTYFNYEAQQDKSGLPNDRFSAERPEGSISTLTIQRTEQRDSAMYRCASSPRGTSGGAGEQFFGPGTRLTVL.

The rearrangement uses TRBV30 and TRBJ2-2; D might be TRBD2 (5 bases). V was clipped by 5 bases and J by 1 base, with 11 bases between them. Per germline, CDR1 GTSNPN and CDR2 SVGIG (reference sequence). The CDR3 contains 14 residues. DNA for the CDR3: TGTGCCTGGGCCCGGGCGGGGAACACCGGGGAGCTGTTTTTT. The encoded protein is CAWARAGNTGELFF.

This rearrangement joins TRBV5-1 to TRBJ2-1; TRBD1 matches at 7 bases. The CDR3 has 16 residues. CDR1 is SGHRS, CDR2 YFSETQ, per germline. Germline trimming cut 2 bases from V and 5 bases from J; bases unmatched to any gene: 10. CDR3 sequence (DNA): TGCGCCAGCAGCTTTTCGCCGGGACAGACCAACAATGAGCAGTTCTTC. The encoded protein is CASSFSPGQTNNEQFF.

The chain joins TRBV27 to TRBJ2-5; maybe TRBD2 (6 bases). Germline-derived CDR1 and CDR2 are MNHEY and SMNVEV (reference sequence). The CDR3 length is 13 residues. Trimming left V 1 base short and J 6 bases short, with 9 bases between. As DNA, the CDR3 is TGTGCCAGCAGTTTATTCGGGGGAAAGACCCAGTACTTC. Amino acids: CASSLFGGKTQYF.

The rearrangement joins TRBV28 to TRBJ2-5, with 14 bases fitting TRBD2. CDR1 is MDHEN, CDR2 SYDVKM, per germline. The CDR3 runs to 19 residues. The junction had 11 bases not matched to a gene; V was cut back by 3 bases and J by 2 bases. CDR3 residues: CASSLGLAGATEEQETQYF. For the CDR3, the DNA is TGTGCCAGCAGTTTGGGACTAGCGGGAGCGACAGAAGAGCAAGAGACCCAGTACTTC.

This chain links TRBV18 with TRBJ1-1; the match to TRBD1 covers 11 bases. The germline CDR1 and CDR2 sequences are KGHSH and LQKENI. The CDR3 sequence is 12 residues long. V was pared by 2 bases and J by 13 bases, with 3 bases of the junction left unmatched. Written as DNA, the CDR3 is TGTGCCAGCTCACCAGTGGGACAGGGGGTTTTCTTT. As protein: CASSPVGQGVFF. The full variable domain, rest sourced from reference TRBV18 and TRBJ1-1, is NAGVMQNPRHLVRRRGQEARLRCSPMKGHSHVYWYRQLPEEGLKFMVYLQKENIIDESGMPKERFSAEFPKEGPSILRIQQVVRGDSAAYFCASSPVGQGVFFGQGTRLTVV.

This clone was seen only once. In DNA, the CDR3 is TGTGCCAGCAGTTTTCAGGGGAACACTGAAGCTTTCTTT. Translation: CASSFQGNTEAFF. The chain links TRBV12-3 or TRBV12-4 to TRBJ1-1, with D perhaps matching TRBD1 (5 bases). The CDR3 sequence is 13 residues long. V was cut by 3 bases and J by 1 base, with 6 bases left in between.

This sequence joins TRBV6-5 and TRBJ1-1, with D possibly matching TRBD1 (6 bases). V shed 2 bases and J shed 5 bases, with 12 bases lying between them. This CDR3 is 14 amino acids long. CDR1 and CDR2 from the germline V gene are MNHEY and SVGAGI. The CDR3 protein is CASSYGGARTEAFF. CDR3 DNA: TGTGCCAGCAGTTACGGGGGCGCGAGGACTGAAGCTTTCTTT.

In DNA form, the CDR3 reads TGTGCCAGTAGTATAGTCCGGAGGTTGAGCACAGATACGCAGTATTTT. It encodes CASSIVRRLSTDTQYF. The rearrangement joins TRBV19 to TRBJ2-3; tentative D call: TRBD2 (5 bases). The length of the CDR3 is 16 residues. V was pared by 1 base and J by 0 bases, with 11 bases between. Germline V gene lookup returns CDR1 LNHDA and CDR2 SQIVND (reference sequence).